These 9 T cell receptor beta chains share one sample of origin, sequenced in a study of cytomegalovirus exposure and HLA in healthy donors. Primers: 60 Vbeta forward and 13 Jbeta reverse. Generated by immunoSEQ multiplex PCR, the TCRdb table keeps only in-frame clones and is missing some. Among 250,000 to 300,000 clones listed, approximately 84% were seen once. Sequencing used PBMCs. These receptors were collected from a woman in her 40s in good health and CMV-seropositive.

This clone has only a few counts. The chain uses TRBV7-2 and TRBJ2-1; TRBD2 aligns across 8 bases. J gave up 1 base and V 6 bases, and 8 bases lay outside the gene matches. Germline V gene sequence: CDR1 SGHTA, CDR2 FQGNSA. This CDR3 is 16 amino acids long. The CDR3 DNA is TGTGCCAGCAGTAAGAGACTAGCGAGTTCCTACAATGAGCAGTTCTTC. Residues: CASSKRLASSYNEQFF.

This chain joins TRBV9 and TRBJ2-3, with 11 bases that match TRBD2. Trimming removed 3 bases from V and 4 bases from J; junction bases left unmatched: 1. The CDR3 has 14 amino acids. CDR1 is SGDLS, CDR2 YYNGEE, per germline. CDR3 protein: CASSASGRPDTQYF. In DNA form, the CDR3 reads TGTGCCAGCAGCGCTAGCGGGAGGCCAGATACGCAGTATTTT.

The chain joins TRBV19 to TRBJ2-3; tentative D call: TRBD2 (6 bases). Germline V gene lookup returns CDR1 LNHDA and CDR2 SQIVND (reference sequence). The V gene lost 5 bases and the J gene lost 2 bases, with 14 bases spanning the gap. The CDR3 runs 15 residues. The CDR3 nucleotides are TGTGCCAGTAGTGTCGGGACTTGGGACACAGATACGCAGTATTTT. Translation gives CASSVGTWDTDTQYF.

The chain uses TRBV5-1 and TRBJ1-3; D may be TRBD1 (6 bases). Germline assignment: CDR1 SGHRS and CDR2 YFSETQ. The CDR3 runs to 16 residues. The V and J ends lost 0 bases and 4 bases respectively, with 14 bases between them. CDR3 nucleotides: TGCGCCAGCAGCTTGGCCGGGGGGGCGCGGGGAAACACCATATATTTT. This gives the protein CASSLAGGARGNTIYF.

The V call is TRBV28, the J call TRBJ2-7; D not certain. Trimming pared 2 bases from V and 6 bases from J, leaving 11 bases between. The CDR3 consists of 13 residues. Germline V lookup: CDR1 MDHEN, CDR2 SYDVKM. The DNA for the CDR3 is TGTGCCAGCAGTTTACAAAGCCCAAGCGAGCAGTACTTC. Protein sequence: CASSLQSPSEQYF.

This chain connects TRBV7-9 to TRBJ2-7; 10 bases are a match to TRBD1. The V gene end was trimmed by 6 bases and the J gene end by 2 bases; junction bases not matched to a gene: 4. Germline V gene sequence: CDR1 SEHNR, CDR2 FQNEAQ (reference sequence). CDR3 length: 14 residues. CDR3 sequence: CASSRQGAPYEQYF. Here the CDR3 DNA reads TGTGCCAGCAGTCGACAGGGGGCGCCCTACGAGCAGTACTTC.

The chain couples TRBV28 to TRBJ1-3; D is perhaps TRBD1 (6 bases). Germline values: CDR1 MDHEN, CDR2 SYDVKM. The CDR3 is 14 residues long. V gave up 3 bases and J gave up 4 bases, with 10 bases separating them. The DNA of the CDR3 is TGTGCCAGCAGTTTCCGCGGACAGGGAAACACCATATATTTT. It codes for CASSFRGQGNTIYF.

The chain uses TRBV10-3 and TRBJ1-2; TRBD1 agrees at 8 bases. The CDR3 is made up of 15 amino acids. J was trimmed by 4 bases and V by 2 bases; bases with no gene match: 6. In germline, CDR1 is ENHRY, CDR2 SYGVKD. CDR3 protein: CAISEATGGTYGYTF. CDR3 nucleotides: TGTGCCATCAGTGAGGCTACAGGGGGGACCTATGGCTACACCTTC.

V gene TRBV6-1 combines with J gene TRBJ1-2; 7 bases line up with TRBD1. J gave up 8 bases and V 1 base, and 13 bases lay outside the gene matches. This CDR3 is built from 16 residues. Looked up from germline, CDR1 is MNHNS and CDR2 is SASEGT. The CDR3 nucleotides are TGTGCCAGCAGTGAAGAGGAATCGACAGGGCGGCGGGGCTACACCTTC. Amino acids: CASSEEESTGRRGYTF.